This TCR beta chain was obtained from a study of blood T cells in healthy people across ages (dated by TCRdb to the mid-2010s). For the study in its entirety: In model experiments, template switching captured about one uniquely barcoded TCR beta cDNA molecule for every two T cells. Age-related changes in TCR beta repertoire diversity were measured in the study by deep sequencing normalized with unique cDNA molecular identifiers. Four age groups were formed from the donors: young (average approximately 15 years), middle-aged (roughly 38), aged (more than 55) and long-lived (roughly 88). Donors of different ages were randomly distributed across sequencing lanes to avoid experimental bias. Using the same blood draw, the study looked at two additional independent replicas of 1 million unique cDNA reads for two donors, one aged 18 to 30 and the other aged 80 or older. General findings and caveats noted by the study authors: Because profiling used bulk unsorted PBMCs, naive and antigen-experienced compartments could not be compared conclusively. As age increased, observed TCR beta diversity per million T cells dropped in a roughly linear way, and a significant reduction was already evident by age about 36. Compared with the aged group, more naive CD4+ T cells, fewer expanded clones and increased TCR diversity were shown by the long-lived group, suggesting age selection. There was a strong correlation between observed TCR beta diversity and the percentage of naive T cells measured by flow cytometry. Estimates of total diversity from one million sequenced T cells were regarded as lower bounds and underestimates. The CMV infection status of donors was not known, potentially confounding age-related changes in expanded clonotypes.

The library was generated by 5' RACE. TCRdb names Illumina HiSeq 2500 as the instrument used. A second roughly 7 to 11 cycle PCR used a sample-barcoded 5' primer and a J-beta primer mix. Each TCR beta cDNA molecule received a unique molecular identifier from a template-switch 5' adaptor carrying 12 random nucleotides. Each sample yielded at least 3 million CDR3-containing paired-end reads. All of the RNA was converted into first-strand cDNA using the Mint cDNA synthesis kit, with a TRBC-specific oligonucleotide serving as the primer. After uracil-DNA glycosylase treatment, a first 18-cycle PCR used universal primers M1SS and BC2_uni_R on all cDNA. The published analysis was carried out like this. For normalization, 1 million high-quality reads were randomly selected from each sample, with every read carrying a distinct molecular identifier. Instead of being binned into consensus sequences, reads that shared molecular identifiers were thrown out. CDR3 identification, clonotype clustering and error correction used MiTCR with a Q25 quality threshold and the strictest error-elimination algorithm. A nonparametric unseen species model using Euler transformation provided a lower-bound estimate of total TCR beta diversity. The raw public data were reprocessed by TCRdb itself: fastp quality trimming at Q25, MiXCR clonotype calling, in-frame beta chains only. For every CDR3 protein sequence, its rows merge into one entry that carries the most common genes and DNA. The V and J calls come from TCRdb's annotation, not from the publication. The sample profile shows about a million distinct CDR3 sequences; around two fifths of them were found once. The ten largest clones take up roughly 13% of the sample.

The roughly 39 donors, aged roughly 6 to 100 years, were systemically healthy Caucasian individuals from Russia. Each donor gave ten milliliters of peripheral blood, drawn into EDTA-treated Vacutainer tubes. Ficoll-Paque density-gradient centrifugation was used to isolate PBMCs, with at least 6 million per sample. Total RNA was extracted from PBMCs with Trizol reagent, with at least 5.5 micrograms obtained per sample. For every donor, an aliquot of PBMCs went through flow cytometry to measure the percentages of naive CD45RAhigh/CD27high T cells. Worth noting for this clonotype: It has no known antigen specificity. Base qualities are not recorded, but no much larger clone differs from it by a single base.

From the cysteine through the phenylalanine, the CDR3 covers 11 amino acids. Only the CDR3 DNA is retained, 33 bases long and in frame from the first base. CDR1 and CDR2 were assigned from the germline V gene as MNHNS and SASEGT. V loses 3 bases of germline sequence and J loses 7 bases, and the interval between the two ends is 3 bases. The V and J segments used are TRBV6-1 and TRBJ2-2, with the D gene not clear enough to name. This receptor was taken from a man aged 18-30 years in good health. The sample taken for sequencing was blood. The bases are TGTGCCAGCAGTGATGGCGGGGAGCTGTTTTTT. Its translation is CASSDGGELFF.